The 17 T cell receptor beta chains listed next were all sequenced from one sample in a study of regulatory T cells in long-lasting Graves disease (dated by TCRdb to the early 2020s). The sample's time point label is to be understood as: newly diagnosed GD, antithyroid drugs for less than 3 months. For both TCR sequencing and RNA sequencing, RNA was extracted from PBMCs using TRIzol. Libraries were made using multiplex PCR. TCRdb names Illumina HiSeq 4000 as the instrument used. To build TCR beta libraries, CDR3 regions were amplified by Arm-PCR using iRepertoire HTBI primers. Through fastp at Q25 and MiXCR, TCRdb rebuilt clones from the public reads, retaining in-frame beta chains. Each entry is one CDR3 protein sequence, shown with its most common DNA and genes. This sample lists 500,000 to 700,000 distinct CDR3 sequences; approximately 15% were detected once. The top ten clones comprise about 18% of the sample.

These data were also reused for a study on T cells in Graves' hyperthyroidism and ophthalmopathy.

The starting material was peripheral blood mononuclear cells (PBMCs), obtained at new diagnosis, from a patient treated with antithyroid drugs. The receptors come from a woman aged 25 to 39 with Graves disease. Donor details come from another sample of the same person, matched by shared clones.

The table lists this clonotype with many counts. CDR3 residues: CASSLGLAGSHEQFF. DNA of the CDR3: TGTGCCAGCAGTTTGGGACTAGCGGGCTCCCATGAGCAGTTCTTC. The chain couples TRBV28 to TRBJ2-1; 12 bases map to TRBD2. The CDR3 loop spans 15 amino acids. V was clipped by 3 bases and J by 8 bases; unmatched bases: 5. Looked up from germline, CDR1 is MDHEN and CDR2 is SYDVKM. Combining the CDR3 with reference TRBV28 and TRBJ2-1 gives the whole variable domain DVKVTQSSRYLVKRTGEKVFLECVQDMDHENMFWYRQDPGLGLRLIYFSYDVKMKEKGDIPEGYSVSREKKERFSLILESASTNQTSMYLCASSLGLAGSHEQFFGPGTRLTVL.

This clonotype turned up a few times. V usage is TRBV3-1 and J usage is TRBJ2-3; D gene ambiguous. CDR1 is LGHDT, CDR2 YNNKEL, per germline (reference sequence). V lost 1 base and J 9 bases, leaving 11 bases between the germline ends. CDR3 size: 13 residues. The CDR3 is CASSQGLRPTQYF. The CDR3 nucleotides read TGTGCCAGCAGCCAAGGGTTGAGACCCACGCAGTATTTT.

This clonotype was counted many times. This chain uses TRBV6-1 with TRBJ1-5; possibly TRBD1 for D (5 bases). The V and J ends lost 4 bases and 3 bases respectively, with 10 bases between them. Germline assignment: CDR1 MNHNS and CDR2 SASEGT. The CDR3 covers 14 residues. The CDR3 DNA follows: TGTGCCAGCAGTGCGTTGGGGGTCAATCAGCCCCAGCATTTT. It codes for CASSALGVNQPQHF.

To note about this clonotype: Sequence at one end of the junction differs from germline and may be a read error. The rearrangement joins TRBV7-6 to TRBJ2-5, with D hard to call. Germline values: CDR1 SGHVS, CDR2 FNYEAQ. This CDR3 has 13 residues. CDR3 coding DNA: TGTACCAGCAGCTTAGTCAACGGTGAGACCCAGTACTTC. It is translated as CTSSLVNGETQYF.

This clonotype was picked up many times. The rearrangement uses TRBV12-3 or TRBV12-4 and TRBJ1-1, with a weak D call TRBD1 (5 bases). Between the trimmed V and J ends, which lost 7 bases and 3 bases, there was a span of 9 bases. The CDR3 totals 12 residues. The CDR3 protein is CASTGQYTEAFF. The CDR3 coding sequence is TGTGCCAGCACGGGGCAGTACACTGAAGCTTTCTTT.

The sample holds many counts of this clonotype. The chain is built from TRBV28 and TRBJ1-2, with D possibly being TRBD1 (5 bases). V dropped 3 bases and J dropped 0 bases, with 14 bases sitting between them. There are 16 residues in the CDR3. The germline V gene has CDR1 MDHEN and CDR2 SYDVKM. Here the CDR3 DNA reads TGTGCCAGCAGTTTCTACGGGGGAGAGACTAACTATGGCTACACCTTC. This encodes CASSFYGGETNYGYTF.

The chain is built from TRBV7-2 and TRBJ1-1; a weak D match, TRBD1 (5 bases). V lost 3 bases to trimming and J lost 7 bases, with 18 bases between them. Germline V lookup: CDR1 SGHTA, CDR2 FQGNSA. The CDR3 sequence is 15 residues long. CDR3 bases: TGTGCCAGCAGCTTTGATCGGGGTGCGGGACTTGAAGCTTTCTTT. Protein product: CASSFDRGAGLEAFF.

About this clonotype itself: Its ends do not fully match the called genes, so a read error is possible. This rearrangement joins TRBV5-1 to TRBJ1-2; TRBD1 is a possible D gene (6 bases). The CDR3 extends over 14 amino acids. CDR1 is SGHRS and CDR2 is YFSETQ in the germline V gene. The chain's CDR3 is CASSDGQINYGYTF. CDR3 sequence (DNA): TGTGCCAGCAGCGACGGACAGATCAACTATGGCTACACCTTC.

Ten or more counts support this clonotype. V usage is TRBV7-3 and J usage is TRBJ2-1, with 8 nucleotides matching TRBD2. The ends lost 1 base at V and 12 bases at J; junction bases unmatched: 5. The CDR3 consists of 13 residues. The germline CDR1 and CDR2 sequences are SGHTA and FQGTGA. The CDR3 sequence: CASSLIREGSQFF. CDR3 in DNA: TGTGCCAGCAGCTTAATTCGGGAGGGTTCGCAGTTCTTC.

The chain recombines TRBV15 with TRBJ1-4, with unresolved D. The CDR3 loop spans 12 amino acids. The germline CDR1 and CDR2 sequences are LNHNV and YYDKDF (reference sequence). The V end was cut by 3 bases, the J end by 6 bases, with 5 bases between. DNA for the CDR3: TGTGCCACCAGCAGGAATTATGAAAAACTGTTTTTT. This sequence encodes CATSRNYEKLFF.

This clonotype was observed a few times. The chain links TRBV27 to TRBJ1-5; 7 nucleotides match TRBD1. Germline V gives CDR1 MNHEY, CDR2 SMNVEV (reference sequence). The CDR3 length is 15 residues. V lost 4 bases, J lost 4 bases, and 7 bases stayed unmatched. CDR3: CASSSADRLNQPQHF. In DNA, the CDR3 is TGTGCCAGCAGTTCCGCGGACAGGTTGAATCAGCCCCAGCATTTT.

This clonotype was counted at least ten times. This chain joins TRBV7-9 and TRBJ2-7, with 10 bases fitting TRBD1. Per the germline V gene, CDR1 is SEHNR and CDR2 is FQNEAQ (reference sequence). CDR3 length: 14 residues. Losses at the gene ends were 5 bases for V and 8 bases for J; bases not matched to a gene: 9. The CDR3 DNA is TGTGCCAGCAGCCCCGGGACAGGGGCAGGGAAGCAGTACTTC. It encodes CASSPGTGAGKQYF.

The DNA of the CDR3 is TGTGCCAGCAGCCAAGATTGGACTAGCGGATCCTACGAGCAGTACTTC. It is translated as CASSQDWTSGSYEQYF. The chain has TRBV3-1 and TRBJ2-7, with TRBD2 matching over 10 bases. The J segment lost 1 base and the V segment lost 0 bases, leaving 3 bases of the junction unmatched. The CDR3 spans 16 residues. CDR1 is LGHDT, CDR2 YNNKEL, per germline (reference sequence).

This clonotype was recorded at least ten times. CDR3 protein: CASTPTGVNTEAFF. Written as DNA, the CDR3 is TGCGCCAGCACCCCGACAGGGGTGAACACTGAAGCTTTCTTT. This chain uses TRBV5-1 with TRBJ1-1; TRBD1 agrees at 8 bases. The germline gives CDR1 SGHRS, CDR2 YFSETQ. This CDR3 spans 14 amino acids. V was pared by 6 bases and J by 0 bases, with 4 bases of the junction left unmatched. The full variable domain, rest sourced from reference TRBV5-1 and TRBJ1-1, is KAGVTQTPRYLIKTRGQQVTLSCSPISGHRSVSWYQQTPGQGLQFLFEYFSETQRNKGNFPGRFSGRQFSNSRSEMNVSTLELGDSALYLCASTPTGVNTEAFFGQGTRLTVV.

A few counts support this clonotype. This sequence joins TRBV6-1 and TRBJ2-1; TRBD2 matches 13 bases. Trimming removed 3 bases from V and 8 bases from J; junction bases left unmatched: 10. This CDR3 spans 17 amino acids. CDR1 is MNHNS, CDR2 SASEGT, per germline. The CDR3, as DNA: TGTGCCAGCAGTGAGTACCCGGGACTAGCGGGACTGGATGAGCAGTTCTTC. Protein sequence: CASSEYPGLAGLDEQFF.

The sample holds a few counts of this clonotype. The chain is built from TRBV3-1 and TRBJ2-2, with 8 bases that match TRBD1. The ends lost 3 bases at V and 1 base at J; junction bases unmatched: 7. Germline values: CDR1 LGHDT, CDR2 YNNKEL (reference sequence). The CDR3 is 17 residues long. CDR3: CASSQGTGLRNTGELFF. The CDR3 region has the DNA TGTGCCAGCAGCCAGGGGACAGGCCTAAGGAACACCGGGGAGCTGTTTTTT.

Only a few counts were recorded for this clonotype. V and J are TRBV6-1 and TRBJ2-1; 7 nucleotides agree with TRBD2. The CDR3 consists of 16 residues. Unmatched junction bases numbered 13, after V lost 7 bases and J lost 4 bases. Germline V gives CDR1 MNHNS, CDR2 SASEGT. The CDR3 DNA follows: TGTGCCAGCAAGCGGGACCCAATGGACTCATACAATGAGCAGTTCTTC. Translating it yields CASKRDPMDSYNEQFF.